This TCR beta chain was documented in a study of vaccination and CD4 T cells after COVID-19. Regarding treatment: roughly 10-day PBMC culture with coronavirus spike peptide pools or control peptides (ViraFEST assay). As concerns this clonotype: As yet, its antigen is unknown.

Oncomine TCR Beta short-read sequencing was applied to DNA from cultured CD4+ T cells. TCRdb independently ran MiXCR on the PCR reads; one entry per CDR3 protein. The sample contains over 13,000 distinct CDR3 sequences, 45% to 60% of which appear only once. This TCR was sampled from a human donor who had recovered from COVID-19. Source material: CD4+ T cells from blood, cultured in vitro.

The DNA of the CDR3 is TGTGCCAGCCGAACGACCGGGGAGCTGTTTTTT. The encoded protein is CASRTTGELFF. The J gene is TRBJ2-2, the V gene TRBV11-2; D ambiguous. Trimming left V 8 bases short and J 5 bases short, with 6 bases between. This CDR3 contains 11 residues. The germline V gene encodes CDR1 SGHAT and CDR2 FQNNGV.